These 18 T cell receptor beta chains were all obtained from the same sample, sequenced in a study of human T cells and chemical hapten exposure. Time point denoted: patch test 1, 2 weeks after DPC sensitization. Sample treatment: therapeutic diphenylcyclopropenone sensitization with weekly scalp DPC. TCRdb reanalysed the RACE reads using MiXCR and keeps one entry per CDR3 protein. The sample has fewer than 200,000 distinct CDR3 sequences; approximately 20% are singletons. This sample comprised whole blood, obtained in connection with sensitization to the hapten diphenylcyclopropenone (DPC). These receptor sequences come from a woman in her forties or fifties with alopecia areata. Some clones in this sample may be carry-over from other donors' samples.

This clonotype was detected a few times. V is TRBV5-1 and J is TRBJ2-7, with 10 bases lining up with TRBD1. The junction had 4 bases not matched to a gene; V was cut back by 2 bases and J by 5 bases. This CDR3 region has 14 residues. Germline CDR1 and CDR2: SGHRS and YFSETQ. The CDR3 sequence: CASSFDRGRDEQYF. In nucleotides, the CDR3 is TGCGCCAGCAGCTTCGACAGGGGGCGGGACGAGCAGTACTTC.

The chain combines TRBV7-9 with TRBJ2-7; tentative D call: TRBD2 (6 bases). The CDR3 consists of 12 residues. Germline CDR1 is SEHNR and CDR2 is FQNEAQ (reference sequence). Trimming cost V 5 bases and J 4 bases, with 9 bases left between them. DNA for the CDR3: TGTGCCAGCAGCCAAGCGGGTTACGAGCAGTACTTC. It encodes CASSQAGYEQYF.

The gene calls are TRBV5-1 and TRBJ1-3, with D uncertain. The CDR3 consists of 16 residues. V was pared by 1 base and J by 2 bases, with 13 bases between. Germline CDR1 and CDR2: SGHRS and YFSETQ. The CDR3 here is CASSLRQTGTGNTIYF. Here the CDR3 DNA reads TGCGCCAGCAGCTTGCGGCAGACCGGGACTGGAAACACCATATATTTT.

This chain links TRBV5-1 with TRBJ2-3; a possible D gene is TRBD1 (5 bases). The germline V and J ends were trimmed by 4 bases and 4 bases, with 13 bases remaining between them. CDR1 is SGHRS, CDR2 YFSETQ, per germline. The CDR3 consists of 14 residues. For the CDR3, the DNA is TGCGCCAGCAGCCCTCTCTCACAGGCAGATACGCAGTATTTT. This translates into CASSPLSQADTQYF. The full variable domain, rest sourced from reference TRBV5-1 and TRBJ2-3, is KAGVTQTPRYLIKTRGQQVTLSCSPISGHRSVSWYQQTPGQGLQFLFEYFSETQRNKGNFPGRFSGRQFSNSRSEMNVSTLELGDSALYLCASSPLSQADTQYFGPGTRLTVL.

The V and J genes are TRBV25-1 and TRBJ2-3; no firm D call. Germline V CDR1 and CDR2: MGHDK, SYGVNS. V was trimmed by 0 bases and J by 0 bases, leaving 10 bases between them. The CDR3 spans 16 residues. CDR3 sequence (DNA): TGTGCCAGCAGTGAATATATGGGTTCTAGCACAGATACGCAGTATTTT. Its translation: CASSEYMGSSTDTQYF.

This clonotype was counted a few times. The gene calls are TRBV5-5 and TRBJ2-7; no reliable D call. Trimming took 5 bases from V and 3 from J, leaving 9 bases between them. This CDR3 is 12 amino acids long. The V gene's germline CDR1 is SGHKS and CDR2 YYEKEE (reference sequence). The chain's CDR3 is CASSQDLYEQYF. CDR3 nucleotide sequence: TGTGCCAGCAGTCAGGACCTCTACGAGCAGTACTTC.

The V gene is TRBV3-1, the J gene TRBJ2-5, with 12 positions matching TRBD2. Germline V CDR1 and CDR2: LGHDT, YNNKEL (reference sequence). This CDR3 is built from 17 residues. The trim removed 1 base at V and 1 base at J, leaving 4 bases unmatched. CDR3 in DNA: TGTGCCAGCAGCCAAGTTGGGACTAGCGGGCTCCAAGAGACCCAGTACTTC. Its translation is CASSQVGTSGLQETQYF.

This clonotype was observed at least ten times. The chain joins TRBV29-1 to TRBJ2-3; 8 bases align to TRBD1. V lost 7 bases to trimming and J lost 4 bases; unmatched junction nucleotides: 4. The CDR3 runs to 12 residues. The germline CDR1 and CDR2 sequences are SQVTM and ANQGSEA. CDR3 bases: TGCAGCGGGACAGGGCTTGCAGATACGCAGTATTTT. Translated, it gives CSGTGLADTQYF.

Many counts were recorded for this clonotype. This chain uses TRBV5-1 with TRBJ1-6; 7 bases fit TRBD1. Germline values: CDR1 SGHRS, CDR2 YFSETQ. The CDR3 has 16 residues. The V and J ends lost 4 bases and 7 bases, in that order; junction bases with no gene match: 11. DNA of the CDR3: TGCGCCAGCAGCCAAGGAGCAGGACAGGAGAATTCACCCCTCCACTTT. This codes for CASSQGAGQENSPLHF.

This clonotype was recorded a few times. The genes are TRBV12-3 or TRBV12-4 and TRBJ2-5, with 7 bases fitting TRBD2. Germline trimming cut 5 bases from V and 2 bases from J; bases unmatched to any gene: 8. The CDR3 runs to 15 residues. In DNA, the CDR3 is TGTGCCAGCAGTCTCCCCGGGACTACACAAGAGACCCAGTACTTC. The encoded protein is CASSLPGTTQETQYF.

The CDR3 DNA reads TGTGCCAGCAGCATGGGACGGACAGATACGCAGTATTTT. Translation: CASSMGRTDTQYF. The V gene is TRBV7-3, the J gene TRBJ2-3; either TRBD1 or TRBD2 may fit D (5 bases each). In germline, CDR1 is SGHTA, CDR2 FQGTGA. CDR3 length: 13 residues. Between the trimmed V and J ends, which lost 5 bases and 3 bases, there was a span of 9 bases.

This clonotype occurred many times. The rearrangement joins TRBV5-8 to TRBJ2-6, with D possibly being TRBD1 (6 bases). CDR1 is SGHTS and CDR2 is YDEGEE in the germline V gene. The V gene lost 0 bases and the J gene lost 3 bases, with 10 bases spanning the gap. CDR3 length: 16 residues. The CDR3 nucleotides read TGTGCCAGCAGCTTGGATGGGACAAGTGGGGCCAACGTCCTGACTTTC. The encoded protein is CASSLDGTSGANVLTF.

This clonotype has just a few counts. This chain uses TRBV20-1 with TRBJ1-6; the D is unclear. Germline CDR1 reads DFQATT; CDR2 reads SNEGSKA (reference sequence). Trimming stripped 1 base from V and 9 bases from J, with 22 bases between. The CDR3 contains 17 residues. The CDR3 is CSARGGDIWALSSPLHF. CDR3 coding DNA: TGCAGTGCTAGAGGTGGCGACATTTGGGCGTTAAGTTCACCCCTCCACTTT.

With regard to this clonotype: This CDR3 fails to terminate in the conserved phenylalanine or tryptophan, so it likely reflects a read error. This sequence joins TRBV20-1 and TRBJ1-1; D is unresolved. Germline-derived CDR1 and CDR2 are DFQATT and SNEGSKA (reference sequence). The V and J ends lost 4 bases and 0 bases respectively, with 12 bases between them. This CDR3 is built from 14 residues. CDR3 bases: TGCAGTGCTACGGTCCCAGGAGTGAACACTGAAGCTTTCTCT. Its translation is CSATVPGVNTEAFS.

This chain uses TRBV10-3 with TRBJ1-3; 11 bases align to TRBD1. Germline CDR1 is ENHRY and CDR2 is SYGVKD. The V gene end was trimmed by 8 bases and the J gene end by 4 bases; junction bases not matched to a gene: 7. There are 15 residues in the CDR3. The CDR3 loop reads CAIALGQGAGNTIYF. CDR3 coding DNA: TGTGCCATCGCCCTCGGACAGGGGGCAGGAAACACCATATATTTT.

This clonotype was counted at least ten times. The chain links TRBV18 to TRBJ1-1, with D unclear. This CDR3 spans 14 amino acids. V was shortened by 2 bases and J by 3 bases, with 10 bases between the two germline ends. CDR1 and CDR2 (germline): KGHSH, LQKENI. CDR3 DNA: TGTGCCAGCTCACCATTCTTGGGCGACACTGAAGCTTTCTTT. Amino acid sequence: CASSPFLGDTEAFF. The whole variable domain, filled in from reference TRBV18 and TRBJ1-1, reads NAGVMQNPRHLVRRRGQEARLRCSPMKGHSHVYWYRQLPEEGLKFMVYLQKENIIDESGMPKERFSAEFPKEGPSILRIQQVVRGDSAAYFCASSPFLGDTEAFFGQGTRLTVV.

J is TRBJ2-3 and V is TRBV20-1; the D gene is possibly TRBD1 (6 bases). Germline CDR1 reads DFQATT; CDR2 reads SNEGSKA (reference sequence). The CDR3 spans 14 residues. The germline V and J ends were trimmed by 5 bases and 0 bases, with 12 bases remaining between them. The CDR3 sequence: CSAQDSSSTDTQYF. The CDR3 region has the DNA TGCAGTGCTCAGGACAGTTCTAGCACAGATACGCAGTATTTT.

CDR3 sequence reads: CASRLTGANTEAFF. The CDR3 DNA follows: TGTGCCAGCAGGCTCACAGGGGCCAACACTGAAGCTTTCTTT. The V gene is TRBV2, the J gene TRBJ1-1; 7 nucleotides align to TRBD1. Unmatched junction bases numbered 6, after V lost 6 bases and J lost 2 bases. The CDR3 totals 14 residues. Germline CDR1 and CDR2: SNHLY and FYNNEI.